A selection of T cell receptor beta chains follows, all from one sample in a study of shared clonotypes between healthy human individuals. The data were produced by immunoSEQ multiplex PCR, yet TCRdb's version contains in-frame clones alone and is incomplete. The profile shows some 200,000 clones, 85% to 95% of them singletons. Sequencing input: naive CD4+ T cells sorted from blood. The receptors were gathered from a woman under 40 in good health. The CDR3 runs from the conserved cysteine through the conserved F or W. The order of the fields is D gene, clone size, J gene, V gene, CDR3 protein, CDR3 DNA. The D gene is left open where the match is weak. Clone sizes are given selectively: once, few, many, or a class where the clone is expanded.

D gene: NA; clone size: NA; J gene: TRBJ1-2; V gene: TRBV10-3; CDR3 protein: CAIRGGMDSPGYTF; CDR3 DNA: TGTGCCATCAGGGGCGGCATGGACAGCCCAGGCTACACCTTC
D gene: NA; clone size: NA; J gene: TRBJ1-5; V gene: TRBV29-1; CDR3 protein: CSAGDYNQPQHF; CDR3 DNA: TGCAGCGCTGGGGATTACAATCAGCCCCAGCATTTT
D gene: NA; clone size: NA; J gene: TRBJ1-1; V gene: TRBV10-3; CDR3 protein: CASVGTSNTEAFF; CDR3 DNA: TGTGCCAGTGTCGGGACATCGAACACTGAAGCTTTCTTT
D gene: TRBD1; clone size: NA; J gene: TRBJ2-7; V gene: TRBV28; CDR3 protein: CASRVRDRGYYEQYF; CDR3 DNA: TGTGCCAGCAGAGTCCGGGACAGGGGGTACTACGAGCAGTACTTC
D gene: NA; clone size: NA; J gene: TRBJ2-5; V gene: TRBV5-6; CDR3 protein: CASSFQETQYF; CDR3 DNA: TGTGCCAGCAGCTTCCAAGAGACCCAGTACTTC
D gene: TRBD1; clone size: NA; J gene: TRBJ2-7; V gene: TRBV6-1; CDR3 protein: CASSEPGQGSSYEQYF; CDR3 DNA: TGTGCCAGCAGTGAGCCGGGACAGGGCAGCTCCTACGAGCAGTACTTC
D gene: NA; clone size: NA; J gene: TRBJ2-7; V gene: TRBV7-2; CDR3 protein: CASSLGLARQLYEQYF; CDR3 DNA: TGTGCCAGCAGCTTAGGGCTAGCGCGCCAATTATACGAGCAGTACTTC
D gene: TRBD1; clone size: NA; J gene: TRBJ2-7; V gene: TRBV25-1; CDR3 protein: CASSDPGTGKHEQYF; CDR3 DNA: TGTGCCAGCAGTGACCCCGGGACAGGGAAACACGAGCAGTACTTC
D gene: TRBD1; clone size: NA; J gene: TRBJ1-1; V gene: TRBV28; CDR3 protein: CASRSDRGDTEAFF; CDR3 DNA: TGTGCCAGCAGATCCGACAGGGGAGACACTGAAGCTTTCTTT
D gene: TRBD2; clone size: NA; J gene: TRBJ2-7; V gene: TRBV2; CDR3 protein: CASRRTSGSRYEQYF; CDR3 DNA: TGTGCCAGCAGGAGGACTAGCGGGAGTAGGTACGAGCAGTACTTC
D gene: TRBD1; clone size: NA; J gene: TRBJ2-7; V gene: TRBV5-1; CDR3 protein: CASSSGQNYEQYF; CDR3 DNA: TGCGCCAGCAGCTCGGGACAGAACTACGAGCAGTACTTC
D gene: NA; clone size: once; J gene: TRBJ2-5; V gene: TRBV28; CDR3 protein: CASSPPGPGLGETQYF; CDR3 DNA: TGTGCCAGCAGCCCCCCGGGCCCAGGGCTAGGAGAGACCCAGTACTTC
D gene: NA; clone size: NA; J gene: TRBJ2-7; V gene: TRBV7-2; CDR3 protein: CASRFDRYEQYF; CDR3 DNA: TGTGCCAGCAGATTCGACAGATACGAGCAGTACTTC
D gene: NA; clone size: NA; J gene: TRBJ2-1; V gene: TRBV2; CDR3 protein: CASSRDSPSYNEQFF; CDR3 DNA: TGTGCCAGCAGTCGGGACTCCCCCTCCTACAATGAGCAGTTCTTC
D gene: NA; clone size: NA; J gene: TRBJ2-5; V gene: TRBV4-1; CDR3 protein: CASSLYGFQETQYF; CDR3 DNA: TGCGCCAGCAGCCTCTACGGGTTTCAAGAGACCCAGTACTTC
D gene: TRBD1; clone size: NA; J gene: TRBJ2-2; V gene: TRBV7-6; CDR3 protein: CASSPGTGNTGELFF; CDR3 DNA: TGTGCCAGCAGCCCGGGGACAGGGAACACCGGGGAGCTGTTTTTT
D gene: NA; clone size: NA; J gene: TRBJ2-5; V gene: TRBV6-5; CDR3 protein: CASSCPGLNEAETQYF; CDR3 DNA: TGTGCCAGCAGTTGCCCGGGCCTCAATGAGGCGGAGACCCAGTACTTC
D gene: TRBD1; clone size: NA; J gene: TRBJ2-7; V gene: TRBV27; CDR3 protein: CASSRPGQGLYEQYF; CDR3 DNA: TGTGCCAGCAGTCGTCCGGGACAGGGCCTTTACGAGCAGTACTTC
D gene: NA; clone size: NA; J gene: TRBJ2-5; V gene: TRBV11-3; CDR3 protein: CASSPGQTYQETQYF; CDR3 DNA: TGTGCCAGCAGCCCAGGACAGACCTACCAAGAGACCCAGTACTTC
D gene: NA; clone size: NA; J gene: TRBJ2-7; V gene: TRBV2; CDR3 protein: CASSGGLLGYEQYF; CDR3 DNA: TGTGCCAGCAGTGGTGGCCTCTTGGGCTACGAGCAGTACTTC
D gene: NA; clone size: NA; J gene: TRBJ2-7; V gene: TRBV7-9; CDR3 protein: CASSPSTYEQYF; CDR3 DNA: TGTGCCAGCAGCCCCAGCACCTACGAGCAGTACTTC
D gene: NA; clone size: NA; J gene: TRBJ2-7; V gene: TRBV25-1; CDR3 protein: CASRGESSYEQYF; CDR3 DNA: TGTGCCAGCAGAGGGGAGAGCTCCTACGAGCAGTACTTC
D gene: NA; clone size: NA; J gene: TRBJ1-3; V gene: TRBV7-6; CDR3 protein: CASSPRYSGNTIYF; CDR3 DNA: TGTGCCAGCAGCCCTAGATACTCTGGAAACACCATATATTTT
D gene: TRBD1; clone size: few; J gene: TRBJ1-4; V gene: TRBV29-1; CDR3 protein: CSGTGDTNEKLFF; CDR3 DNA: TGCAGCGGGACAGGTGATACTAATGAAAAACTGTTTTTT
D gene: NA; clone size: NA; J gene: TRBJ2-7; V gene: TRBV12-1; CDR3 protein: CASSSSRDRGHEQYF; CDR3 DNA: TGTGCCAGCAGCTCGTCCCGGGACAGGGGCCACGAGCAGTACTTC
D gene: NA; clone size: NA; J gene: TRBJ1-5; V gene: TRBV23-1; CDR3 protein: CASSQITVGHQPQHF; CDR3 DNA: TGCGCCAGCAGTCAAATTACAGTGGGGCACCAGCCCCAGCATTTT
D gene: NA; clone size: NA; J gene: TRBJ1-5; V gene: TRBV7-8; CDR3 protein: CASSFRAINQPQHF; CDR3 DNA: TGTGCCAGCAGCTTCAGGGCCATCAATCAGCCCCAGCATTTT
D gene: NA; clone size: once; J gene: TRBJ2-3; V gene: TRBV4-2; CDR3 protein: CASSQGGEDTQYF; CDR3 DNA: TGTGCCAGCAGCCAAGGCGGAGAAGATACGCAGTATTTT
D gene: NA; clone size: NA; J gene: TRBJ1-2; V gene: TRBV18; CDR3 protein: CASSQPESNYGYTF; CDR3 DNA: TGTGCCAGCTCCCAACCAGAATCTAACTATGGCTACACCTTC
D gene: TRBD1; clone size: NA; J gene: TRBJ1-2; V gene: TRBV6-6; CDR3 protein: CASSRGQSKANYGYTF; CDR3 DNA: TGTGCCAGCAGCCGGGGACAGAGTAAAGCTAACTATGGCTACACCTTC
D gene: NA; clone size: NA; J gene: TRBJ2-5; V gene: TRBV27; CDR3 protein: CASSQRQPLQETQYF; CDR3 DNA: TGTGCCAGCAGTCAACGACAGCCACTTCAAGAGACCCAGTACTTC
D gene: NA; clone size: NA; J gene: TRBJ2-2; V gene: TRBV9; CDR3 protein: CASSVVFGELFF; CDR3 DNA: TGTGCCAGCAGCGTAGTCTTCGGGGAGCTGTTTTTT
D gene: TRBD1; clone size: NA; J gene: TRBJ1-4; V gene: TRBV4-1; CDR3 protein: CASSQGDRRGKLFF; CDR3 DNA: TGCGCCAGCAGCCAAGGGGACAGACGCGGGAAACTGTTTTTT
D gene: NA; clone size: NA; J gene: TRBJ2-2; V gene: TRBV10-1; CDR3 protein: CASSEGGTGELFF; CDR3 DNA: TGCGCCAGCAGTGAGGGAGGGACCGGGGAGCTGTTTTTT
D gene: NA; clone size: few; J gene: TRBJ2-7; V gene: TRBV18; CDR3 protein: CASSPGGASSYEQYF; CDR3 DNA: TGTGCCAGCTCACCAGGCGGGGCAAGCTCCTACGAGCAGTACTTC
D gene: NA; clone size: NA; J gene: TRBJ1-4; V gene: TRBV25-1; CDR3 protein: CASSVRDSIGEKLFF; CDR3 DNA: TGTGCCAGCAGTGTTCGGGACTCGATTGGGGAAAAACTGTTTTTT
D gene: NA; clone size: NA; J gene: TRBJ1-3; V gene: TRBV18; CDR3 protein: CASSPGGIGNTIYF; CDR3 DNA: TGTGCCAGCTCACCAGGGGGCATTGGAAACACCATATATTTT
D gene: NA; clone size: NA; J gene: TRBJ1-2; V gene: TRBV28; CDR3 protein: CASSTIVQDYGYTF; CDR3 DNA: TGTGCCAGCAGCACTATCGTTCAGGACTATGGCTACACCTTC
D gene: TRBD1; clone size: NA; J gene: TRBJ1-2; V gene: TRBV5-1; CDR3 protein: CASSTRTGADYGYTF; CDR3 DNA: TGCGCCAGCAGCACCCGGACAGGGGCAGACTATGGCTACACCTTC
D gene: NA; clone size: NA; J gene: TRBJ1-2; V gene: TRBV7-2; CDR3 protein: CASSLGGGTYYGYTF; CDR3 DNA: TGTGCCAGCAGCCTTGGGGGAGGAACTTACTATGGCTACACCTTC
D gene: TRBD2; clone size: NA; J gene: TRBJ2-7; V gene: TRBV5-1; CDR3 protein: CASSFSPFGTSDSYEQYF; CDR3 DNA: TGCGCCAGCAGCTTTTCGCCTTTCGGGACTAGCGACTCCTACGAGCAGTACTTC
D gene: TRBD1; clone size: NA; J gene: TRBJ1-2; V gene: TRBV5-4; CDR3 protein: CASSTGTGGKGGYTF; CDR3 DNA: TGTGCCAGCAGCACCGGGACAGGGGGAAAAGGTGGCTACACCTTC
D gene: TRBD1; clone size: NA; J gene: TRBJ1-6; V gene: TRBV11-1; CDR3 protein: CASSPSTTRDSNNSPLHF; CDR3 DNA: TGTGCCAGCAGCCCTTCTACCACCCGGGACAGTAATAATTCACCCCTCCACTTT
D gene: NA; clone size: NA; J gene: TRBJ2-7; V gene: TRBV6-6; CDR3 protein: CASSSQVYEQYF; CDR3 DNA: TGTGCCAGCAGTTCACAGGTCTACGAGCAGTACTTC
D gene: NA; clone size: NA; J gene: TRBJ1-5; V gene: TRBV2; CDR3 protein: CASTDKTSNQPQHF; CDR3 DNA: TGTGCCAGCACGGACAAGACTAGCAATCAGCCCCAGCATTTT
D gene: TRBD2; clone size: once; J gene: TRBJ2-2; V gene: TRBV27; CDR3 protein: CASSLVGRGYGELFF; CDR3 DNA: TGTGCCAGCAGTTTAGTCGGGAGGGGGTACGGGGAGCTGTTTTTT
D gene: NA; clone size: NA; J gene: TRBJ2-1; V gene: TRBV28; CDR3 protein: CATGASYNEQFF; CDR3 DNA: TGTGCCACGGGAGCTTCCTACAATGAGCAGTTCTTC
D gene: NA; clone size: few; J gene: TRBJ2-7; V gene: TRBV5-6; CDR3 protein: CASRGPEQYF; CDR3 DNA: TGTGCCAGCAGAGGGCCCGAGCAGTACTTC
D gene: NA; clone size: NA; J gene: TRBJ2-3; V gene: TRBV6-1; CDR3 protein: CASSDQSRNSVTDTQYF; CDR3 DNA: TGTGCCAGCAGTGACCAATCTAGGAATTCGGTCACAGATACGCAGTATTTT
D gene: NA; clone size: once; J gene: TRBJ1-6; V gene: TRBV27; CDR3 protein: CASSRETYRDIYNSPLHF; CDR3 DNA: TGTGCCAGCAGTCGAGAGACATACAGGGATATCTATAATTCACCCCTCCACTTT
D gene: NA; clone size: NA; J gene: TRBJ2-7; V gene: TRBV14; CDR3 protein: CASSLGNDEQYF; CDR3 DNA: TGTGCCAGCAGCCTAGGAAATGACGAGCAGTACTTC
D gene: NA; clone size: few; J gene: TRBJ2-7; V gene: TRBV7-6; CDR3 protein: CASSMNAGANYEQYF; CDR3 DNA: TGTGCCAGCAGCATGAATGCTGGAGCAAACTACGAGCAGTACTTC
D gene: NA; clone size: once; J gene: TRBJ2-7; V gene: TRBV21-1; CDR3 protein: CASSILAGSYEQYF; CDR3 DNA: TGTGCCAGCAGCATACTAGCGGGCTCCTACGAGCAGTACTTC